This TCR beta chain was captured by sequencing in a study of cytomegalovirus exposure and HLA in healthy donors. Study overall: A later analysis reported the same platform for the roughly 110 validation repertoires and the roughly 700 first-cohort repertoires.

Study observations and caveats: Using the classifier, cytomegalovirus status was reportedly diagnosed with high specificity and sensitivity.

Germline V gene lookup returns CDR1 SGDLS and CDR2 YYNGEE. The V end lost 0 bases, the J end lost 0 bases, and 9 bases lay between the germline ends. The CDR3 length is 15 residues. Comment on this clone: Its antigen is currently unknown.

Profiling relied on immunoSEQ multiplex PCR, and the TCRdb table lists in-frame clones only, not all of them. Among 150,000 to 200,000 clones, about 81% were seen once, and the ten largest hold over 0.95%. The sample was PBMCs. The chain employs TRBV9 and TRBJ1-1; D perhaps matches TRBD1 (5 bases). This receptor was identified in a woman in her twenties or thirties in good health and CMV-seronegative. The CDR3: CASSVEGLLNTEAFF. CDR3 nucleotides: TGTGCCAGCAGCGTAGAGGGGCTTCTGAACACTGAAGCTTTCTTT.